In this sample, the clone carrying this T cell receptor (beta chain) turned up once. The protocol was immunoSEQ multiplex PCR, while the TCRdb copy is restricted to in-frame clones and leaves out a portion. The sample records 350,000 to 600,000 clones, roughly nine tenths being singletons. The sample originates from a study of Ad26.COV2.S vaccination and SARS-CoV-2 variants. The CDR3 length is 12 residues. CDR1 and CDR2 from the germline V gene are GTSNPN and SVGIG (reference sequence). Noted treatment: some 20 received Ad26.COV2.S at low or high dose, single or two shots; about 5 received placebo; per-sample allocation not given. Sampling happened 63 days after the first vaccine or placebo injection.

This sequence originates from a person aged 18-60 years who received the Ad26.COV2.S COVID-19 vaccine or a placebo. The specimen was peripheral blood, collected in a trial of Ad26.COV2.S vaccine versus placebo. The chain carries TRBV30 and TRBJ2-1, with D maybe TRBD2 (5 bases). CDR3 sequence (DNA): TGTGCTCGGGATATCACCTACAATGAGCAGTTCTTC. Amino acids: CARDITYNEQFF.